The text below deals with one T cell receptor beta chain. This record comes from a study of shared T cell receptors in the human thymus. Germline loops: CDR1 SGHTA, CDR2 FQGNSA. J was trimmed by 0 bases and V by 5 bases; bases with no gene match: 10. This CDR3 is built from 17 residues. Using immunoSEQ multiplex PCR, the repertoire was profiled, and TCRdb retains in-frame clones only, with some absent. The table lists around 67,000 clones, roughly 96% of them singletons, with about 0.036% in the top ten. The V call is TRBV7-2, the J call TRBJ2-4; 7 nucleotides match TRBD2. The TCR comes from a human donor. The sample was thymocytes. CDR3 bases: TGTGCCAGCAGCCAAGTCATGGGGAGGGAAGCCAAAAACATTCAGTACTTC. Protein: CASSQVMGREAKNIQYF.